This T cell receptor beta chain comes out of a study of human T cells and chemical hapten exposure. As for the study in general: Patients received weekly diphenylcyclopropenone doses to the scalp throughout the roughly 24-week study. Overall study findings and caveats: Given that the donors had alopecia, their immune response may differ from that seen in healthy people.

The CDR3 length is 16 residues. Trimming cost V 2 bases and J 3 bases; bases outside gene matches: 10. Germline CDR1 is SGHTS and CDR2 is YDEGEE. In its sample, this clonotype was seen a few times. As yet, its antigen is unknown. Individual cDNA molecules had unique molecular identifiers attached to them by the library. From the RACE reads, TCRdb called clonotypes with MiXCR, one entry per CDR3 protein. The sample yields some 120,000 distinct CDR3 sequences, roughly an eighth seen once. Noted time point: patch test 1, 2 weeks after DPC sensitization. Treatment of the sample: therapeutic diphenylcyclopropenone sensitization with weekly scalp DPC. Sequencing started from total RNA isolated from unfractionated whole blood.

The chain is built from TRBV5-8 and TRBJ1-1, with 7 bases identical to TRBD1. The TCR was taken from a woman in her forties or fifties with alopecia areata. Some clones in this sample may be carry-over from other donors' samples. This sample comprised whole blood, obtained in connection with sensitization to the hapten diphenylcyclopropenone (DPC). The CDR3 loop is CASSFLRGPRDTEAFF. The CDR3 DNA follows: TGTGCCAGCAGCTTTTTAAGGGGGCCGAGGGACACTGAAGCTTTCTTT.